This TCR beta chain was obtained from a study of T cell repertoires in cytomegalovirus infection. Study as a whole: Matching HLA type and CMV infection were both indicated by public TCR beta signatures. Notes on the study in general: There were carriers of CMV plus the relevant HLA, and cumulative public TCR beta family frequency identified them. CMV-specific TCR beta clonotypes restricted by HLA-C were the ones dominating the ex vivo response.

CDR1 SEHNR and CDR2 FQNEAQ come from the germline V gene (reference sequence). The CDR3 runs 16 residues. Losses at the gene ends were 5 bases for V and 13 bases for J; bases not matched to a gene: 16. The table lists this clonotype with a few counts. As yet, its antigen is unknown. Each CDR3 protein is one row after TCRdb ran MiXCR on the reads. The sample holds around 490,000 distinct CDR3 sequences; 26% are singletons and the top ten take approximately 13%. This TCR derives from a human donor in good health (CMV status not recorded). Some clones in this sample may be carry-over from other donors' samples. The sample taken for sequencing was PBMCs. The rearrangement uses TRBV7-9 and TRBJ2-1, with TRBD2 matching 11 bases. The chain's CDR3 is CASSPAPLAGARPQFF. The CDR3 DNA sequence: TGTGCCAGCAGCCCTGCCCCACTAGCGGGAGCGCGGCCCCAGTTCTTC.